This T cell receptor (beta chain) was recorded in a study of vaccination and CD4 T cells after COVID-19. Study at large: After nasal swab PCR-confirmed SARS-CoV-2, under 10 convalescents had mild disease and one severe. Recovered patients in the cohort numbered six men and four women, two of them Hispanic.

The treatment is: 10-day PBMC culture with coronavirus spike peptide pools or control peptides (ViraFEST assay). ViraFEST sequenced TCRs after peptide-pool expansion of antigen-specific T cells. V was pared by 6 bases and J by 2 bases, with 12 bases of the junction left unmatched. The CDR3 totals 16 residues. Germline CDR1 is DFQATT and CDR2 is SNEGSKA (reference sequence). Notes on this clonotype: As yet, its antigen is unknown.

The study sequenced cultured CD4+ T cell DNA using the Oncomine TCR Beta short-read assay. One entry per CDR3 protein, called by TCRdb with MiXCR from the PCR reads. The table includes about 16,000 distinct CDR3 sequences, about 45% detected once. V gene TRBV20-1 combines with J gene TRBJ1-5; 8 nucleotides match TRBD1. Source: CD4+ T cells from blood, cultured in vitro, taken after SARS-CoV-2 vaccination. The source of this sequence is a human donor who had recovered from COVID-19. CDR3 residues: CSASQGAGVGNQPQHF. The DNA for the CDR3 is TGCAGTGCAAGTCAGGGGGCGGGAGTTGGCAATCAGCCCCAGCATTTT.